The 26 T cell receptor beta chains below were found in one sample sequenced in a study of blood T cell repertoires in COVID-19. Method: immunoSEQ multiplex PCR; TCRdb's copy keeps in-frame clones and lacks some. The sample shows 200,000 to 250,000 clones, 70% to 90% of them seen only once. Material for sequencing was peripheral blood. All receptors come from a man between 40 and 49 years old with acute or convalescent COVID-19.

This rearrangement joins TRBV5-1 to TRBJ1-1; 12 nucleotides agree with TRBD1. Unmatched junction bases numbered 7, after V lost 4 bases and J lost 3 bases. The CDR3 is made up of 16 amino acids. The germline V gene has CDR1 SGHRS and CDR2 YFSETQ. Here the CDR3 reads CASSPRDRGRDTEAFF. In nucleotides, the CDR3 is TGCGCCAGCAGCCCCCGGGACAGGGGGCGAGACACTGAAGCTTTCTTT. Variable domain in full (rest from reference TRBV5-1 and TRBJ1-1): KAGVTQTPRYLIKTRGQQVTLSCSPISGHRSVSWYQQTPGQGLQFLFEYFSETQRNKGNFPGRFSGRQFSNSRSEMNVSTLELGDSALYLCASSPRDRGRDTEAFFGQGTRLTVV.

This chain connects TRBV12-3 or TRBV12-4 to TRBJ2-3; D not resolved. This CDR3 has 12 amino acids. V lost 8 bases and J lost 4, with 10 bases in between. CDR3 loop: CASLILSDTQYF. The CDR3 nucleotides read TGTGCCAGCCTAATCTTATCAGATACGCAGTATTTT.

The V gene is TRBV7-9, the J gene TRBJ1-1, with D perhaps TRBD1 (6 bases). V was cut by 5 bases and J by 4 bases, with 17 bases left in between. CDR1 is SEHNR and CDR2 is FQNEAQ in the germline V gene (reference sequence). This CDR3 has 15 amino acids. CDR3 region: CASSVDLTGRTEAFF. In nucleotides, the CDR3 is TGTGCCAGCAGCGTGGATCTTACAGGGCGCACTGAAGCTTTCTTT.

The gene calls are TRBV11-2 and TRBJ2-3; no firm D call. The CDR3 totals 14 residues. Germline V gene lookup returns CDR1 SGHAT and CDR2 FQNNGV. V was cut by 2 bases and J by 2 bases, with 8 bases left in between. This CDR3 is CASSLTTHTDTQYF. CDR3 bases: TGTGCCAGCAGCTTAACAACCCACACAGATACGCAGTATTTT. Variable domain in full (rest from reference TRBV11-2 and TRBJ2-3): EAGVAQSPRYKIIEKRQSVAFWCNPISGHATLYWYQQILGQGPKLLIQFQNNGVVDDSQLPKDRFSAERLKGVDSTLKIQPAKLEDSAVYLCASSLTTHTDTQYFGPGTRLTVL.

The chain is built from TRBV2 and TRBJ1-5; D ambiguous. There are 15 residues in the CDR3. Germline CDR1 is SNHLY and CDR2 is FYNNEI. V lost 1 base and J 4 bases, leaving 11 bases between the germline ends. The CDR3 sequence: CASSEGRERNQPQHF. The CDR3 nucleotides read TGTGCCAGCAGTGAAGGGCGGGAAAGAAATCAGCCCCAGCATTTT.

This clone has a handful of counts. This sequence joins TRBV28 and TRBJ1-1; TRBD1 might be the D (6 bases). The CDR3 extends over 14 amino acids. Germline CDR1 and CDR2: MDHEN and SYDVKM. Trimming shortened V by 2 bases and J by 10 bases, and 17 bases separated the two germline ends. Here the CDR3 reads CASSLAQGGMAAFF. The CDR3 nucleotides are TGTGCCAGCAGTTTAGCACAGGGAGGGATGGCAGCTTTCTTT.

The chain recombines TRBV20-1 with TRBJ1-4; 9 nucleotides align to TRBD1. Germline lookup yields CDR1 DFQATT and CDR2 SNEGSKA (reference sequence). CDR3 length equals 18 residues. The trim removed 3 bases at V and 4 bases at J, leaving 15 bases unmatched. Written as DNA, the CDR3 is TGCAGTGCTAGTCTTTTCTTAAAAGGACAGGGGAATAATGAAAAACTGTTTTTT. Its protein is CSASLFLKGQGNNEKLFF.

The chain carries TRBV5-5 and TRBJ1-6, with D unclear. The ends were cut back, 1 base at V and 5 bases at J, with 13 bases in the middle. The V gene's germline CDR1 is SGHKS and CDR2 YYEKEE (reference sequence). CDR3 length: 16 amino acids. CDR3 bases: TGTGCCAGCAGCTTGTGGGGAGATCGGAATAATTCACCCCTCCACTTT. Translated, it gives CASSLWGDRNNSPLHF.

The chain combines TRBV3-1 (or the pseudogene TRBV3-2) with TRBJ1-1; D is ambiguous. Trimming shortened V by 1 base and J by 5 bases, and 11 bases separated the two germline ends. The CDR3 length is 14 residues. Germline-derived CDR1 and CDR2 are LGHDT and YNNKEL (reference sequence). CDR3 protein: CASSQVTGRTEAFF. The CDR3 coding sequence is TGTGCCAGCAGCCAAGTAACCGGGAGGACTGAAGCTTTCTTT.

This sequence joins TRBV18 and TRBJ2-5; D not certain. This CDR3 spans 11 amino acids. V shed 2 bases and J shed 5 bases, with 3 bases lying between them. Germline V gives CDR1 KGHSH, CDR2 LQKENI. This chain's CDR3 is CASSPSETQYF. CDR3 DNA: TGTGCCAGCTCACCATCGGAGACCCAGTACTTC.

The V call is TRBV7-6, the J call TRBJ2-6; TRBD1 matches 11 bases. Germline loops: CDR1 SGHVS, CDR2 FNYEAQ. The V segment lost 2 bases and the J segment 3 bases; nucleotides outside the gene matches: 9. The CDR3 is 19 residues long. The CDR3 region is CASSLLGQGATFGANVLTF. The CDR3 DNA is TGTGCCAGCAGCTTATTAGGACAGGGGGCCACCTTTGGGGCCAACGTCCTGACTTTC.

The chain carries TRBV9 and TRBJ1-4, with 8 bases fitting TRBD1. Germline assignment: CDR1 SGDLS and CDR2 YYNGEE. After removal of 5 bases from V and 8 bases from J, the junction contained 8 bases not matched to a gene. This CDR3 has 14 amino acids. CDR3 in DNA: TGTGCCAGCAGTCCCGGACAGGGAGGCGAAAAACTGTTTTTT. This encodes CASSPGQGGEKLFF.

This rearrangement joins TRBV5-6 to TRBJ2-2; 9 bases align to TRBD1. In germline, CDR1 is SGHDT, CDR2 YYEEEE. Germline trimming cut 3 bases from V and 5 bases from J; bases unmatched to any gene: 8. CDR3 size: 16 residues. CDR3 in DNA: TGTGCCAGCAGCTCCGGGACAGGGAGTTTGACCGGGGAGCTGTTTTTT. It is translated as CASSSGTGSLTGELFF. The variable domain in full, with the rest retrieved from reference TRBV5-6 and TRBJ2-2, is DAGVTQSPTHLIKTRGQQVTLRCSPKSGHDTVSWYQQALGQGPQFIFQYYEEEERQRGNFPDRFSGHQFPNYSSELNVNALLLGDSALYLCASSSGTGSLTGELFFGEGSRLTVL.

J is TRBJ2-5 and V is TRBV3-1 (or the pseudogene TRBV3-2); 9 bases fit TRBD1. V lost 2 bases to trimming and J lost 7 bases; unmatched junction nucleotides: 11. The germline gives CDR1 LGHDT, CDR2 YNNKEL (reference sequence). This CDR3 is 16 amino acids long. CDR3 loop: CASSQTTGGVEVTQYF. CDR3 nucleotides: TGTGCCAGCAGCCAAACGACAGGGGGGGTTGAGGTGACCCAGTACTTC.

The CDR3 DNA follows: TGTGCCAGCAGCCAAGATCTAGGCAACAGGGGGCGGGCTGAAGCTTTCTTT. Its translation is CASSQDLGNRGRAEAFF. The genes are TRBV3-1 (or the pseudogene TRBV3-2) and TRBJ1-1; TRBD1 agrees at 9 bases. V lost 0 bases to trimming and J lost 6 bases; unmatched junction nucleotides: 11. This CDR3 is 17 amino acids long. From germline, CDR1 is LGHDT and CDR2 YNNKEL (reference sequence).

The chain is built from TRBV6-5 and TRBJ2-7; TRBD2 aligns across 13 bases. Per the germline V gene, CDR1 is MNHEY and CDR2 is SVGAGI. The CDR3 runs 14 residues. After removal of 5 bases from V and 7 bases from J, the junction contained 5 bases not matched to a gene. The CDR3 DNA is TGTGCCAGCAGTCCGGGACTAGCGGGGCAAGAGCAGTACTTC. This gives the protein CASSPGLAGQEQYF.

This clone was seen just once. The chain joins TRBV10-3 to TRBJ2-1, with TRBD2 as a possible D gene (5 bases). Germline V gene sequence: CDR1 ENHRY, CDR2 SYGVKD. This CDR3 has 14 amino acids. V was shortened by 4 bases and J by 0 bases, with 7 bases between the two germline ends. This CDR3 reads CAISAGSSYNEQFF. CDR3 nucleotide sequence: TGTGCCATCAGTGCGGGGAGCTCCTACAATGAGCAGTTCTTC.

This sequence joins TRBV11-3 and TRBJ2-3; D is perhaps TRBD1 (5 bases). Trimming shortened V by 1 base and J by 2 bases, and 10 bases separated the two germline ends. Germline values: CDR1 SGHNT, CDR2 YENEEA. CDR3 size: 15 residues. CDR3 DNA sequence: TGTGCCAGCAGCTTAGTAGGGGCATCCACAGATACGCAGTATTTT. This sequence encodes CASSLVGASTDTQYF.

The chain uses TRBV7-2 and TRBJ1-6; TRBD1 matches at 8 bases. Trimming cost V 2 bases and J 10 bases; bases outside gene matches: 10. The CDR3 covers 16 residues. The germline gives CDR1 SGHTA, CDR2 FQGNSA. The CDR3 sequence: CASSLSSDRGYSPLHF. In DNA form, the CDR3 reads TGTGCCAGCAGCTTAAGTAGCGACAGGGGTTACTCACCCCTCCACTTT.

The chain has TRBV5-1 and TRBJ1-1, with D perhaps TRBD1 (6 bases). Trimming pared 4 bases from V and 8 bases from J, leaving 18 bases between. The germline gives CDR1 SGHRS, CDR2 YFSETQ. The CDR3 has 14 amino acids. The chain's CDR3 is CASSPSGGGTEAFF. Written as DNA, the CDR3 is TGCGCCAGCAGCCCCAGCGGGGGCGGGACGGAAGCTTTCTTT.

The rearrangement uses TRBV24-1 and TRBJ1-5; a weak D match, TRBD1 (6 bases). Trimming removed 3 bases at V and 10 bases at J, with 15 bases between. CDR1 is KGHDR and CDR2 is SFDVKD in the germline V gene. The CDR3 runs 14 residues. CDR3 nucleotides: TGTGCCACCAGTGATCCCCAGGGGAGGGGACCCCAGCATTTT. Protein product: CATSDPQGRGPQHF.

Concerning this clone: At the DNA level, this CDR3 is encoded by other sequences in the same sample as well. The chain couples TRBV7-9 to TRBJ1-2, with a weak D call TRBD1 (6 bases). Between the trimmed V and J ends, which lost 8 bases and 1 base, there was a span of 14 bases. The germline gives CDR1 SEHNR, CDR2 FQNEAQ (reference sequence). This CDR3 spans 14 amino acids. Written as DNA, the CDR3 is TGTGCCAGCCGCCCCCCGGGACATAACTATGGCTACACCTTC. Translated, it gives CASRPPGHNYGYTF.

The V call is TRBV7-9, the J call TRBJ1-6, with 7 bases that match TRBD1. The CDR3 sequence is 15 residues long. With 5 bases clipped from V and 7 bases from J, the junction kept 8 bases outside the gene matches. Germline values: CDR1 SEHNR, CDR2 FQNEAQ (reference sequence). The CDR3 spells CASSHWDRVNSPLHF. CDR3 DNA: TGTGCCAGCAGCCATTGGGACAGAGTAAATTCACCCCTCCACTTT.

This chain connects TRBV5-1 to TRBJ2-5; 7 nucleotides align to TRBD1. CDR3 length: 15 amino acids. Germline V gene sequence: CDR1 SGHRS, CDR2 YFSETQ. Unmatched junction bases numbered 8, after V lost 1 base and J lost 5 bases. The CDR3 DNA reads as TGCGCCAGCAGCTTGTTTTCAGGGACAGTGGAGACCCAGTACTTC. It is translated as CASSLFSGTVETQYF.

V and J are TRBV6-6 and TRBJ2-7, with no clear D. This CDR3 is 12 amino acids long. V was pared by 0 bases and J by 3 bases, with 3 bases between. Germline loops: CDR1 MNHNY, CDR2 SVGAGI (reference sequence). The CDR3: CASSYSYYEQYF. The CDR3 nucleotides are TGTGCCAGCAGTTACTCGTACTACGAGCAGTACTTC.

In this sample, this clone turned up once. This chain joins TRBV7-2 and TRBJ1-1, with 8 nucleotides matching TRBD1. The CDR3 loop spans 15 amino acids. Germline CDR1 and CDR2: SGHTA and FQGNSA. Trimming removed 3 bases from V and 3 bases from J; junction bases left unmatched: 6. CDR3 in DNA: TGTGCCAGCAGCTTCACAGGGGGGGGTGACACTGAAGCTTTCTTT. It is translated as CASSFTGGGDTEAFF.